Listed here is a single T cell receptor (beta chain). In the original analysis: Reference gene primer amplification gave nucleated cell count estimates. This table comes from immunoSEQ multiplex PCR, and its TCRdb copy is limited to in-frame clones, with some not included. V and J calls and clone size follow that table, whereas D and trimming were derived from the DNA. The sample has 150,000 or so clones, 80% to 95% seen once. This record comes from a study of blood T cell repertoires in COVID-19. In the study overall: From the United States, Italy and Spain came samples of acute and convalescent COVID-19. From T cells, B-cell-depleted T cells, or PBMCs came the material, which was cDNA or gDNA.

This CDR3 has 15 amino acids. V was trimmed by 4 bases and J by 8 bases, leaving 20 bases between them. Germline V gives CDR1 LGHNA, CDR2 YNFKEQ. Patients in Seattle were enrolled during active infection, then followed longitudinally. Sample: peripheral blood. The chain uses TRBV4-2 and TRBJ1-2; D perhaps matches TRBD1 (6 bases). The origin of this receptor is a woman aged 60-75 years with COVID-19, enrolled during active disease. In DNA, the CDR3 is TGTGCCAGCAGCCCCGGGACACTCCTCACGGGGGGCTACACCTTC. Translated, it gives CASSPGTLLTGGYTF.